A selection of T cell receptor beta chains follows, all from one sample in a study of regulatory T cells in long-lasting Graves disease. TCRdb recomputed calls from the multiplex PCR reads with MiXCR, one row per CDR3 protein. The repertoire holds 350,000 to 500,000 distinct CDR3 sequences, with 16% as singletons. Separately, the same data were catalogued under a study of T cells in Graves' hyperthyroidism and ophthalmopathy.

The specimen was peripheral blood mononuclear cells (PBMCs), collected at new diagnosis, from a patient treated with antithyroid drugs. These receptor sequences come from a woman aged 18-29 years with Graves disease. Both conserved end residues are part of each CDR3. The D gene is left open where the match is weak. Clone size is given for some rows only: seen once, a few or many times, or a class if the clone is expanded.

TGTGCCAGCTCACCGGGTACGGATGAAAAACTGTTTTTT	CASSPGTDEKLFF	TRBV18	NA	few	TRBJ1-4
TGTGCCAGCAGTGAGGTGGGGAACACTGAAGCTTTCTTT	CASSEVGNTEAFF	TRBV2	NA	many	TRBJ1-1
TGTGCCAGCAGGCCCCGGGACAGGGGCCCGATGAGCTCCTACAATGAGCAGTTCTTC	CASRPRDRGPMSSYNEQFF	TRBV6-1	TRBD1	few	TRBJ2-1
TGTGCCAGCAGTCCACCCAGACAATTCAGTGAGCAGTTCTTC	CASSPPRQFSEQFF	TRBV28	NA	many	TRBJ2-1
TGCAGTGCTAGAGATCTCTTGTCCTACGAGCAGTACTTC	CSARDLLSYEQYF	TRBV20-1	NA	many	TRBJ2-7
TGTGCCAGCAGTTTATGGACCGGGACAGGGGAATACGAGCAGTACTTC	CASSLWTGTGEYEQYF	TRBV28	TRBD1	many	TRBJ2-7
TGTGCCAGTAGAATTAGACAGGGTGGGACAGGGGGAAGGAATGAGCAGTTCTTC	CASRIRQGGTGGRNEQFF	TRBV19	TRBD1	many	TRBJ2-1
TGTGCCAGCAGCCAAGACAGGGTAGACTATGGCTACACCTTC	CASSQDRVDYGYTF	TRBV3-2	NA	many	TRBJ1-2
TGCAGTGCTAGAGTCCGCGGGAGGGCCGCCGGGGAGCTGTTTTTT	CSARVRGRAAGELFF	TRBV20-1	TRBD2	NA	TRBJ2-2
TGTGCCAGCACCACGGTAACAGGGGTAACAGGGAGGTCCGCTGAAGCTTTCTTT	CASTTVTGVTGRSAEAFF	TRBV12-3/TRBV12-4	TRBD1	many	TRBJ1-1
TGTGCCATCAGCGGGACAGGGAGCTCCTACGAGCAGTACTTC	CAISGTGSSYEQYF	TRBV10-3	TRBD1	few	TRBJ2-7
TGCGCCAGCAGCCAAGATTTAGGACTAGCGGTCTACGAGCAGTACTTC	CASSQDLGLAVYEQYF	TRBV4-1	TRBD2	few	TRBJ2-7
TGTGCCATCACGGGGGAAGGAGATACGCAGTATTTT	CAITGEGDTQYF	TRBV10-3	NA	many	TRBJ2-3
TGTGCCAGCGCCGTCCCATACGAGCAGTACTTC	CASAVPYEQYF	TRBV28	NA	NA	TRBJ2-7
TGTGCCAGCAGGGGACAGGGCGCGGAGCCCCAGCATTTT	CASRGQGAEPQHF	TRBV7-2	TRBD1	NA	TRBJ1-5